This T cell receptor beta chain was observed in a study of blood T cell repertoires in COVID-19. Turning to the study itself: PBMCs, B-cell-depleted T cells, or T cells were the source of the cDNA or gDNA that made up the material.

The CDR3 has 13 residues. V gave up 7 bases and J gave up 4 bases; unmatched junction bases: 7. CDR1 is ENHRY, CDR2 SYGVKD, per germline. Study processing details: Amplification of reference gene primers provided the estimated nucleated cell counts. The repertoire was sequenced with immunoSEQ multiplex PCR; TCRdb's copy has only in-frame clones and lacks some. The D gene and trimming were derived from the DNA, and the V and J assignments and clone size from that table. The table has 400,000 to 550,000 clones, around 89% seen once. The origin of this receptor is a woman aged 25 to 39 with acute or convalescent COVID-19. The chain couples TRBV10-3 to TRBJ2-7; 7 bases are a match to TRBD1. Source material: peripheral blood. CDR3 in amino acids: CAIKGQAGYEQYF. For the CDR3, the DNA is TGTGCCATCAAAGGACAGGCAGGGTACGAGCAGTACTTC.